This paragraph reports one TCR beta chain. The source of the sample is a study of blood T cell repertoires in COVID-19. Across the whole study: Material from acute and convalescent COVID-19 was sourced from the United States, Italy and Spain. PBMCs, B-cell-depleted T cells, or T cells provided the cDNA or gDNA that made up the material.

In the study's own analysis: The assay estimated nucleated cells by amplifying reference gene primers. Generated by immunoSEQ multiplex PCR, the TCRdb table keeps only in-frame clones and is missing some. The V and J calls and clone size were taken over from that table, and D and trimming were inferred from the DNA. This table has roughly 50,000 clones, roughly 80% appearing once. Germline V lookup: CDR1 SGHRS, CDR2 YFSETQ. Trimming took off 0 bases at V and 5 bases at J, with 8 bases between the two ends. This CDR3 contains 13 residues. This chain links TRBV5-1 with TRBJ1-1; no definite D call. Sequencing input: peripheral blood. This clonotype was sampled from a woman aged 55-75 years with acute or convalescent COVID-19. As DNA, the CDR3 is TGCGCCAGCAGCTTGGCCCTCTTAACTGAAGCTTTCTTT. Its translation: CASSLALLTEAFF.